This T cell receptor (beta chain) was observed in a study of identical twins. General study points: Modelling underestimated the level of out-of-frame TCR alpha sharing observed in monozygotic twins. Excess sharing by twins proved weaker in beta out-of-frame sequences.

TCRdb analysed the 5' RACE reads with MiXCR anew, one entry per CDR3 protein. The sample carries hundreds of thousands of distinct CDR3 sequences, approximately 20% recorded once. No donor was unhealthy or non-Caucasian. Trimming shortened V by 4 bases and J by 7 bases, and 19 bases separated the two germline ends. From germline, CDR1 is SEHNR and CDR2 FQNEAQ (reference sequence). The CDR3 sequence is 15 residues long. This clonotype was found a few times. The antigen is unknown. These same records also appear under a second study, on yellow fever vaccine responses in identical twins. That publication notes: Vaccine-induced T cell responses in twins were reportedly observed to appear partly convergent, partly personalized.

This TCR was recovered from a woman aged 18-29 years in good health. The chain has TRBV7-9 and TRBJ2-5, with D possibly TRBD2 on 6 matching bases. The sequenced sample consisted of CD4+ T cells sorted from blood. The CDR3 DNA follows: TGTGCCAGCAGCTCTCCGGCGGGACGGGTTATGACCCAGTACTTC. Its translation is CASSSPAGRVMTQYF.